The clone carrying this T cell receptor beta chain occurred once. The data derive from a study of technical replicates of blood from a few donors. CDR1 is SGHNT and CDR2 is YENEEA in the germline V gene. The CDR3 is 14 residues long. The V and J ends lost 1 base and 2 bases, in that order; junction bases with no gene match: 1. The method was immunoSEQ multiplex PCR; TCRdb's version includes in-frame clones alone and lacks a portion of them. The table lists around 100,000 clones, roughly 95% of them singletons, with 0.25% to 0.35% in the top ten. This receptor was obtained from a human donor in good health. This chain links TRBV11-3 with TRBJ1-2, with 7 bases lining up with TRBD1. The sample consisted of T cells isolated from PBMCs. CDR3 loop: CASSLGQGNYGYTF. CDR3 DNA sequence: TGTGCCAGCAGCTTAGGACAGGGAAACTATGGCTACACCTTC.